The 27 T cell receptor beta chains listed next were all sequenced from one sample in a study of OX40 agonist ivuxolimab in advanced cancers. Sequencing used immunoSEQ multiplex PCR; TCRdb keeps in-frame clones, though not all of them. The sample holds some 100,000 clones, 90% to 95% seen once. The source material was CD4+ or CD8+ T cells sorted from blood, sampled in a trial of the OX40 agonist ivuxolimab. Every receptor here comes from an adult with an advanced solid tumor such as melanoma, head and neck, liver or kidney cancer.

The CDR3 is CASSLYGREGYNEQFF. The CDR3 bases are TGTGCCAGCAGCTTATACGGCCGGGAGGGCTACAATGAGCAGTTCTTC. V and J are TRBV13 and TRBJ2-1, with 8 bases aligning to TRBD2. The trim removed 2 bases at V and 3 bases at J, leaving 6 bases unmatched. CDR1 PRHDT and CDR2 FYEKMQ come from the germline V gene (reference sequence). The CDR3 runs to 16 residues.

The J gene is TRBJ1-2, the V gene TRBV4-3; D ambiguous. In germline, CDR1 is LGHNA, CDR2 YSLEER. V was shortened by 1 base and J by 0 bases, with 3 bases between the two germline ends. This CDR3 comprises 13 residues. As DNA, the CDR3 is TGCGCCAGCAGCCAAGGGACTAACTATGGCTACACCTTC. This gives the protein CASSQGTNYGYTF.

The V call is TRBV6-1, the J call TRBJ1-2; TRBD1 is a possible D gene (5 bases). Germline values: CDR1 MNHNS, CDR2 SASEGT. This CDR3 spans 13 amino acids. V was shortened by 7 bases and J by 8 bases, with 17 bases between the two germline ends. The CDR3, as DNA: TGTGCCAGCAATCGACGGGGGGTAGCCGGCTACACCTTC. Residues: CASNRRGVAGYTF.

The chain employs TRBV7-3 and TRBJ2-3; weak D call: TRBD2 (6 bases). The length of the CDR3 is 15 residues. Germline CDR1 reads SGHTA; CDR2 reads FQGTGA. V lost 2 bases and J 0 bases, leaving 9 bases between the germline ends. CDR3 nucleotides: TGTGCCAGCAGCTTAGGTCGGGGGAGCACAGATACGCAGTATTTT. This translates into CASSLGRGSTDTQYF.

V and J are TRBV15 and TRBJ1-2; TRBD1 might be the D (6 bases). V gave up 0 bases and J gave up 8 bases, with 16 bases separating them. This CDR3 has 15 amino acids. The germline CDR1 and CDR2 sequences are LNHNV and YYDKDF (reference sequence). The chain's CDR3 is CATSRDLGQGNGYTF. The CDR3, as DNA: TGTGCCACCAGCAGAGATCTCGGGCAGGGGAACGGCTACACCTTC.

This chain connects TRBV5-3 to TRBJ2-5, with D unresolved. TRBV5-3 is known as an ORF, though its function is uncertain. CDR3 size: 16 residues. V was pared by 0 bases and J by 5 bases, with 17 bases between. CDR3: CARSLAYLPVGETQYF. CDR3 nucleotides: TGTGCCAGAAGCTTGGCTTATCTGCCGGTTGGGGAGACCCAGTACTTC.

The chain links TRBV5-6 to TRBJ2-7, with TRBD1 matching over 8 bases. V dropped 4 bases and J dropped 1; count of bases not matched to a gene: 13. Per the germline V gene, CDR1 is SGHDT and CDR2 is YYEEEE. CDR3 size: 17 residues. The CDR3 DNA reads TGTGCCAGCAGCGCCATCGACAGGGGAGTATATTCCTACGAGCAGTACTTC. Its translation is CASSAIDRGVYSYEQYF.

The chain recombines TRBV19 with TRBJ2-3; D gene uncertain. The V gene lost 3 bases and the J gene lost 2 bases, with 15 bases spanning the gap. CDR3 length equals 16 residues. Germline V gene data show CDR1 as LNHDA and CDR2 as SQIVND (reference sequence). The CDR3 DNA reads as TGTGCCAGTAGTATTGGAGCTCTTTCTAACACAGATACGCAGTATTTT. Encoded protein: CASSIGALSNTDTQYF.

To note about this clone: The same CDR3 can be traced to other DNA sequences in this sample. The rearrangement uses TRBV28 and TRBJ2-7, with D tentatively TRBD1 or TRBD2 (5 bases each). The CDR3 consists of 11 residues. Looked up from germline, CDR1 is MDHEN and CDR2 is SYDVKM. V dropped 2 bases and J dropped 6 bases, with 5 bases sitting between them. The CDR3 DNA is TGTGCCAGCAGTTTAGGGGGCGAGCAGTACTTC. This gives the protein CASSLGGEQYF.

The chain combines TRBV11-2 with TRBJ2-3, with D possibly matching TRBD2 (6 bases). Trimming shortened V by 4 bases and J by 9 bases, and 17 bases separated the two germline ends. Germline CDR1 SGHAT, CDR2 FQNNGV. The CDR3 totals 14 residues. CDR3: CASSSNIPSDTQYF. As DNA, the CDR3 is TGTGCCAGCAGCTCAAACATCCCTAGCGACACGCAGTATTTT.

This clone was detected once. The rearrangement links TRBV19 to TRBJ1-1; no firm D call. CDR1 is LNHDA and CDR2 is SQIVND in the germline V gene (reference sequence). Trimming left V 5 bases short and J 10 bases short, with 20 bases between. The CDR3 has 14 amino acids. This CDR3 reads CASSWKAGVSGAFF. The CDR3 nucleotides read TGTGCCAGTAGTTGGAAGGCAGGTGTCTCGGGAGCTTTCTTT. Full variable domain (outside the CDR3, taken from reference TRBV19 and TRBJ1-1): DGGITQSPKYLFRKEGQNVTLSCEQNLNHDAMYWYRQDPGQGLRLIYYSQIVNDFQKGDIAEGYSVSREKKESFPLTVTSAQKNPTAFYLCASSWKAGVSGAFFGQGTRLTVV.

The chain couples TRBV28 to TRBJ1-2, with TRBD1 matching over 10 bases. CDR3 length: 16 residues. Germline V gene data show CDR1 as MDHEN and CDR2 as SYDVKM. The V gene end was trimmed by 6 bases and the J gene end by 3 bases; junction bases not matched to a gene: 10. The CDR3 DNA reads TGTGCCAGCAGGCCAGACAGGGGGCGAGGTGACTATGGCTACACCTTC. It encodes CASRPDRGRGDYGYTF.

The J gene is TRBJ2-5, the V gene TRBV19; D possibly corresponds to TRBD2 (6 bases). The germline CDR1 and CDR2 sequences are LNHDA and SQIVND (reference sequence). The V end lost 3 bases, the J end lost 4 bases, and 15 bases lay between the germline ends. The CDR3 is made up of 15 amino acids. CDR3 coding DNA: TGTGCCAGTAGTATTAGTGCGGGAACAGGAGAGACCCAGTACTTC. Its translation is CASSISAGTGETQYF. The full variable domain, its missing parts supplied by reference TRBV19 and TRBJ2-5, is DGGITQSPKYLFRKEGQNVTLSCEQNLNHDAMYWYRQDPGQGLRLIYYSQIVNDFQKGDIAEGYSVSREKKESFPLTVTSAQKNPTAFYLCASSISAGTGETQYFGPGTRLLVL.

V is TRBV27 and J is TRBJ2-2, with TRBD1 matching over 8 bases. The length of the CDR3 is 17 residues. V shed 5 bases and J 6 bases; nucleotides not matched to a gene: 14. CDR1 is MNHEY, CDR2 SMNVEV, per germline (reference sequence). DNA of the CDR3: TGTGCCAGCAGTCCTCCTCCTACAGGGGGACATCCCGGGGAGCTGTTTTTT. Encoded protein: CASSPPPTGGHPGELFF.

V usage is TRBV9 and J usage is TRBJ1-2, with 11 bases lining up with TRBD1. Germline V gene data show CDR1 as SGDLS and CDR2 as YYNGEE. The CDR3 extends over 15 amino acids. V shed 4 bases, J shed 6 bases, and the junction held 8 bases outside the gene matches. CDR3 sequence (DNA): TGTGCCAGCAGCTCCGGGACAGGGGGGACTCATGGCTACACCTTC. Protein product: CASSSGTGGTHGYTF.

The chain uses TRBV7-2 and TRBJ2-3; D is ambiguous. This CDR3 comprises 16 residues. Trimming pared 3 bases from V and 2 bases from J, leaving 15 bases between. Germline V CDR1 and CDR2: SGHTA, FQGNSA. The CDR3 DNA reads TGTGCCAGCAGCTTCCCGATCGTCTCATTCACAGATACGCAGTATTTT. It is translated as CASSFPIVSFTDTQYF.

The chain links TRBV7-2 to TRBJ1-5; no clear D gene. Germline loops: CDR1 SGHTA, CDR2 FQGNSA. CDR3 length: 14 amino acids. Trimming removed 9 bases at V and 3 bases at J, with 15 bases between. CDR3 nucleotide sequence: TGTGCCAGTAATCCGGGCCCCTTCAATCAGCCCCAGCATTTT. Its protein product is CASNPGPFNQPQHF.

The chain combines TRBV5-4 with TRBJ2-3; D may match TRBD1 or TRBD2 (5 bases each). This CDR3 region has 14 residues. Per germline, CDR1 SGHNT and CDR2 YYREEE (reference sequence). Deletions cut 4 bases from V and 6 bases from J, with 15 bases between. In nucleotides, the CDR3 is TGTGCCAGCAGCCATTGGGACCAATGGGATACGCAGTATTTT. Its protein is CASSHWDQWDTQYF.

CDR3 in amino acids: CASSQTGRGPEAFF. The CDR3 nucleotides read TGTGCCAGCAGTCAAACAGGGAGGGGTCCTGAAGCTTTCTTT. This chain joins TRBV27 and TRBJ1-1, with TRBD1 as a possible D gene (6 bases). The length of the CDR3 is 14 residues. V was pared by 5 bases and J by 6 bases, with 16 bases between. Germline V gives CDR1 MNHEY, CDR2 SMNVEV (reference sequence).

This chain connects TRBV11-2 to TRBJ2-2; no reliable D call. This CDR3 is built from 14 residues. The V and J ends lost 1 base and 5 bases respectively, with 8 bases between them. Germline values: CDR1 SGHAT, CDR2 FQNNGV. The CDR3 loop reads CASSLAAFTGELFF. DNA of the CDR3: TGTGCCAGCAGCTTAGCGGCGTTTACCGGGGAGCTGTTTTTT. Combining the CDR3 with reference TRBV11-2 and TRBJ2-2 gives the whole variable domain EAGVAQSPRYKIIEKRQSVAFWCNPISGHATLYWYQQILGQGPKLLIQFQNNGVVDDSQLPKDRFSAERLKGVDSTLKIQPAKLEDSAVYLCASSLAAFTGELFFGEGSRLTVL.

This chain uses TRBV6-5 with TRBJ2-7; TRBD1 might be the D (5 bases). Per the germline V gene, CDR1 is MNHEY and CDR2 is SVGAGI. The CDR3 covers 14 residues. V gave up 0 bases and J gave up 2 bases, with 8 bases separating them. The CDR3 nucleotides read TGTGCCAGCAGTTACTCCGTACAGGCCTACGAGCAGTACTTC. This gives the protein CASSYSVQAYEQYF.

The chain links TRBV5-6 to TRBJ1-5, with D possibly TRBD1 on 6 matching bases. The CDR3 consists of 17 residues. V lost 4 bases to trimming and J lost 0 bases, with 17 bases between them. The germline V gene encodes CDR1 SGHDT and CDR2 YYEEEE. This chain's CDR3 is CASSPGAGAYSNQPQHF. In nucleotides, the CDR3 is TGTGCCAGCAGCCCGGGGGCAGGGGCTTATAGCAATCAGCCCCAGCATTTT.

This clone was detected only once. The chain links TRBV6-5 to TRBJ2-5, with D possibly being TRBD2 (5 bases). The CDR3 covers 14 residues. V dropped 2 bases and J dropped 4 bases, with 11 bases sitting between them. The germline CDR1 and CDR2 sequences are MNHEY and SVGAGI. CDR3 coding DNA: TGTGCCAGCAGTTACGAGGGTTCGGGAGAGACCCAGTACTTC. Translated, it gives CASSYEGSGETQYF.

The chain has TRBV18 and TRBJ2-1; 7 nucleotides align to TRBD1. This CDR3 has 15 residues. Germline-derived CDR1 and CDR2 are KGHSH and LQKENI. V shed 6 bases and J 1 base; nucleotides not matched to a gene: 6. The chain's CDR3 is CASSREGASYNEQFF. CDR3 DNA sequence: TGTGCCAGCTCGCGTGAGGGGGCATCCTACAATGAGCAGTTCTTC. Full variable domain (outside the CDR3, taken from reference TRBV18 and TRBJ2-1): NAGVMQNPRHLVRRRGQEARLRCSPMKGHSHVYWYRQLPEEGLKFMVYLQKENIIDESGMPKERFSAEFPKEGPSILRIQQVVRGDSAAYFCASSREGASYNEQFFGPGTRLTVL.

The chain employs TRBV12-5 and TRBJ2-7, with 7 bases lining up with TRBD1. This CDR3 has 14 residues. With V trimmed by 1 base and J by 2 bases, 2 bases remained unmatched. The germline V gene encodes CDR1 LGHNT and CDR2 FRNRAP. The CDR3 here is CASGLEGAPYEQYF. The CDR3 DNA follows: TGTGCTAGTGGTTTGGAGGGGGCCCCCTACGAGCAGTACTTC.

This chain links TRBV6-1 with TRBJ2-1; D is unresolved. The CDR3 is 11 residues long. V was pared by 7 bases and J by 8 bases, with 9 bases between. Germline V lookup: CDR1 MNHNS, CDR2 SASEGT. This CDR3 is CASMVGYEQFF. In nucleotides, the CDR3 is TGTGCCAGCATGGTAGGCTATGAGCAGTTCTTC.

The V gene is TRBV13, the J gene TRBJ1-1, with a tentative D call TRBD1 (5 bases). There are 14 residues in the CDR3. The V end was cut by 0 bases, the J end by 4 bases, with 9 bases between. Germline V lookup: CDR1 PRHDT, CDR2 FYEKMQ (reference sequence). The CDR3 DNA sequence: TGTGCCAGCAGCTTAGGGCAGGGAGCCACTGAAGCTTTCTTT. Protein sequence: CASSLGQGATEAFF.